A single sample is the source of the 14 T cell receptor beta chains below, sequenced in a study of blood T cells in healthy people across ages. Then a second PCR, running roughly 6 to 12 cycles, was carried out with a sample-barcoded 5' primer and a J-beta primer mix. TCRdb re-derived calls from the 5' RACE reads in MiXCR, one entry per CDR3 protein. This sample yields more than 700,000 distinct CDR3 sequences, of which 46% are seen a single time; roughly 18% belongs to the top ten. The sample taken for sequencing was blood. The receptors shown here come from a man of 80 years or more in good health.

This clonotype was seen a handful of times. This chain joins TRBV6-1 and TRBJ2-5, with TRBD2 identical over 16 bases. Unmatched junction bases numbered 10, after V lost 5 bases and J lost 4 bases. Germline values: CDR1 MNHNS, CDR2 SASEGT. The CDR3 sequence is 18 residues long. The CDR3 DNA sequence: TGTGCCAGCAGTACCGGGACTAGCGGGAGGGCGCGGGGAGAGACCCAGTACTTC. This translates into CASSTGTSGRARGETQYF.

The chain carries TRBV7-9 and TRBJ2-1; D remains ambiguous. The CDR3 spans 12 residues. V was pared by 2 bases and J by 8 bases, with 7 bases between. CDR1 and CDR2 (germline): SEHNR, FQNEAQ (reference sequence). CDR3 amino acids: CASSLIGDEQFF. In nucleotides, the CDR3 is TGTGCCAGCAGCTTAATAGGCGATGAGCAGTTCTTC.

This clonotype was seen once. The genes are TRBV28 and TRBJ2-7; D might be TRBD1 or TRBD2, each matching 5 bases. The V end was cut by 8 bases, the J end by 4 bases, with 12 bases between. This CDR3 contains 12 residues. Germline CDR1 is MDHEN and CDR2 is SYDVKM. This CDR3 reads CASGGTLYEQYF. Written as DNA, the CDR3 is TGTGCCAGCGGGGGAACCCTGTACGAGCAGTACTTC.

This clonotype occurred a few times. The rearrangement uses TRBV7-9 and TRBJ2-1; 10 bases are shared with TRBD2. The V segment lost 8 bases and the J segment 2 bases; nucleotides outside the gene matches: 6. The CDR3 has 15 amino acids. CDR1 is SEHNR and CDR2 is FQNEAQ in the germline V gene (reference sequence). The CDR3 sequence is CASWRAGGPYNEQFF. The CDR3 DNA reads as TGTGCCAGCTGGAGAGCGGGAGGGCCCTACAATGAGCAGTTCTTC.

This clonotype was picked up a small number of times. This chain connects TRBV5-6 to TRBJ2-3; 7 nucleotides agree with TRBD2. This CDR3 has 15 amino acids. The junction had 11 bases not matched to a gene; V was cut back by 0 bases and J by 10 bases. CDR1 SGHDT and CDR2 YYEEEE come from the germline V gene. CDR3 residues: CASSLDGLAERPQYF. For the CDR3, the DNA is TGTGCCAGCAGCTTGGATGGGCTAGCGGAAAGACCGCAGTATTTT.

This clonotype was seen more than once but under ten times. The chain is built from TRBV13 and TRBJ2-1; D gene uncertain. V shed 2 bases and J shed 8 bases, with 7 bases lying between them. Looked up from germline, CDR1 is PRHDT and CDR2 is FYEKMQ (reference sequence). The CDR3 contains 12 residues. This chain's CDR3 is CASSLYEDEQFF. CDR3 in DNA: TGTGCCAGCAGCTTATACGAGGATGAGCAGTTCTTC.

For this clonotype: At one boundary the junction diverges from the germline segment, which might be a read error. V is TRBV27 and J is TRBJ1-4; 7 bases align to TRBD1. Germline CDR1 MNHEY, CDR2 SMNVEV (reference sequence). This CDR3 has 18 amino acids. Here the CDR3 DNA reads TGTGCCGGCAGTATCATAGCCGGCAGGGGGATTACTAATGAAAAACTGTTTTTT. This codes for CAGSIIAGRGITNEKLFF.

This clonotype was seen a few times. J is TRBJ1-6 and V is TRBV25-1, with D possibly being TRBD1 (5 bases). V was trimmed by 5 bases and J by 9 bases, leaving 20 bases between them. Germline V lookup: CDR1 MGHDK, CDR2 SYGVNS. This CDR3 spans 16 amino acids. The CDR3 region is CASSRQTSTPGSPLHF. CDR3 DNA: TGTGCCAGCAGTCGACAGACTTCCACCCCGGGTTCACCCCTCCACTTT.

The chain employs TRBV9 and TRBJ2-5; 12 bases agree with TRBD2. The CDR3 has 13 amino acids. Germline loops: CDR1 SGDLS, CDR2 YYNGEE. Trimming cost V 4 bases and J 11 bases; bases outside gene matches: 6. CDR3 amino acids: CASSPSGRAEQYF. The DNA of the CDR3 is TGTGCCAGCAGCCCTAGCGGGAGGGCTGAGCAGTACTTC. Drawing the rest from reference TRBV9 and TRBJ2-5, the complete variable domain is DSGVTQTPKHLITATGQRVTLRCSPRSGDLSVYWYQQSLDQGLQFLIQYYNGEERAKGNILERFSAQQFPDLHSELNLSSLELGDSALYFCASSPSGRAEQYFGPGTRLLVL.

This chain links TRBV29-1 with TRBJ2-1, with D perhaps matching TRBD1 or TRBD2 (6 bases each). CDR1 is SQVTM and CDR2 is ANQGSEA in the germline V gene. The V and J ends lost 4 bases and 6 bases respectively, with 10 bases between them. The length of the CDR3 is 12 residues. CDR3 sequence reads: CSVGRGVNEQFF. CDR3 DNA sequence: TGCAGCGTTGGTAGGGGGGTCAATGAGCAGTTCTTC.

V usage is TRBV12-3 or TRBV12-4 and J usage is TRBJ1-1; 7 bases agree with TRBD1. The V gene end was trimmed by 6 bases and the J gene end by 0 bases; junction bases not matched to a gene: 4. The CDR3 covers 14 residues. In DNA form, the CDR3 reads TGTGCCAGCAGAACAGGGGCTATGAACACTGAAGCTTTCTTT. Residues: CASRTGAMNTEAFF.

Only one count was recorded for this clonotype. The chain uses TRBV20-1 and TRBJ2-7, with 7 bases lining up with TRBD1. CDR3 length: 14 residues. The germline V gene encodes CDR1 DFQATT and CDR2 SNEGSKA (reference sequence). V gave up 7 bases and J gave up 1 base; unmatched junction bases: 10. The CDR3 coding sequence is TGCAGTGTTATACGGACAGGAAATTCCTACGAGCAGTACTTC. This codes for CSVIRTGNSYEQYF.

This clonotype has a single count. This chain joins TRBV20-1 and TRBJ2-7; TRBD2 matches 9 bases. This CDR3 has 19 residues. V dropped 2 bases and J dropped 7; count of bases not matched to a gene: 24. Per the germline V gene, CDR1 is DFQATT and CDR2 is SNEGSKA (reference sequence). The CDR3 DNA follows: TGCAGTGCTAGACACCGCCGGGCGGGAGGGCCTTCGAGTGGTAATGAGCAGTACTTC. This translates into CSARHRRAGGPSSGNEQYF.

On this clonotype itself: A read error is likely, as this CDR3 ends without the conserved phenylalanine or tryptophan. The CDR3 sequence is CASSFSGRELFL. In DNA, the CDR3 is TGTGCCAGCAGTTTCTCGGGGAGGGAGCTGTTTTTG. This chain joins TRBV12-3 or TRBV12-4 and TRBJ2-2; TRBD2 is a possible D gene (5 bases). The CDR3 runs to 12 residues. V was clipped by 3 bases and J by 9 bases, with 8 bases between them.